A selection of T cell receptor beta chains follows, all from one sample in a study of control samples from healthy donors and cancer patients. TCRdb keeps only in-frame clones here, not all; method: immunoSEQ multiplex PCR. The table lists 84,000 or so clones, about nine tenths of them singletons. Sequenced input: blood. Source of these receptors: a man aged 25-40 years in good health. Each CDR3 is given without its conserved first and last residue. Fields, in order: J gene, V gene, CDR3 protein.

J gene: TRBJ2-3
V gene: TRBV24-1
CDR3 protein: ATSDSYRTDTQY

J gene: TRBJ2-1
V gene: TRBV5-1
CDR3 protein: ASSLDETRSDEQF

J gene: TRBJ1-2
V gene: TRBV2
CDR3 protein: ASSDTETGGYT

J gene: TRBJ1-1
V gene: TRBV7-9
CDR3 protein: ASSSNMGTAHT

J gene: TRBJ2-3
V gene: TRBV30
CDR3 protein: AWTGIAGGPESTDTQY

J gene: TRBJ1-4
V gene: TRBV28
CDR3 protein: ASNPQGRNEKLF

J gene: TRBJ1-1
V gene: TRBV2
CDR3 protein: ASRPGPGTEAF

J gene: TRBJ2-7
V gene: TRBV12-3/TRBV12-4
CDR3 protein: ASSLSVGREQY

J gene: TRBJ1-5
V gene: TRBV6-6
CDR3 protein: ASTYQGQGQPQH

J gene: TRBJ2-1
V gene: TRBV3-1/TRBV3-2
CDR3 protein: ASSQGRLAGGSNEQF

J gene: TRBJ1-1
V gene: TRBV30
CDR3 protein: AWRRNPTGLPTEAF